This TCR beta chain was documented in a study of blood T cells in healthy people across ages. Whole-study results and caveats: Long-lived and aged donors differed, with more naive CD4+ cells and higher diversity in the long-lived.

Only a few counts were recorded for this clonotype. Its antigen remains unidentified. V dropped 3 bases and J dropped 6 bases, with 16 bases sitting between them. The CDR3 length is 15 residues. CDR1 and CDR2 from the germline V gene are MGHRA and YSYEKL. It was with a sample-barcoded 5' primer and a J-beta primer mix that a second PCR of about 7 to 12 cycles was run. Each cDNA was tagged by a template-switch adaptor containing 12 random nucleotides. At least 2.5 million CDR3-containing paired-end reads were obtained per sample. TCRdb ran MiXCR on the 5' RACE reads and lists one entry per CDR3 protein. The sample shows some 1.8 million distinct CDR3 sequences, about two fifths of them seen only once.

The clonotype originates from a human donor in good health. The chain joins TRBV4-1 to TRBJ2-3; unclear D gene. The sequenced sample consisted of blood. The CDR3 DNA sequence: TGCGCCAGCAGCCAGGGTCAGCCCGTGGGCGATACGCAGTATTTT. Its translation: CASSQGQPVGDTQYF.